This passage covers 31 T cell receptor beta chains from one sample sequenced in a study of cytotoxic CD8 clonotypes in ibrutinib-treated CLL. The protocol was immunoSEQ multiplex PCR, while the TCRdb copy is restricted to in-frame clones and leaves out a portion. The sample lists 100,000 to 150,000 clones, around 85% occurring once. The specimen comprised PBMCs, sampled after 24 months of ibrutinib treatment. The receptors come from a human donor with chronic lymphocytic leukemia.

This clone is a singleton in its sample. The CDR3 coding sequence is TGTGCCAGCACCGACTGGGGGAGGGGGAACTATGGCTACACCTTC. The encoded protein is CASTDWGRGNYGYTF. This chain uses TRBV6-5 with TRBJ1-2, with D possibly TRBD1 on 6 matching bases. The length of the CDR3 is 15 residues. CDR1 and CDR2 from the germline V gene are MNHEY and SVGAGI. V lost 7 bases and J lost 2, with 17 bases in between.

V is TRBV28 and J is TRBJ1-1; 10 bases agree with TRBD1. CDR1 is MDHEN and CDR2 is SYDVKM in the germline V gene. Trimming cost V 4 bases and J 1 base; bases outside gene matches: 0. CDR3 size: 14 residues. The CDR3 DNA is TGTGCCAGCAGTTGGACAGGGGGGAACACTGAAGCTTTCTTT. Translating it yields CASSWTGGNTEAFF.

The chain uses TRBV7-2 and TRBJ2-5, with a tentative D call TRBD2 (6 bases). The CDR3 totals 13 residues. Germline values: CDR1 SGHTA, CDR2 FQGNSA. The ends were cut back, 2 bases at V and 5 bases at J, with 9 bases in the middle. The CDR3 loop is CASSLSRGETQYF. CDR3 nucleotides: TGTGCCAGCAGCTTAAGTCGGGGGGAGACCCAGTACTTC.

V is TRBV7-3 and J is TRBJ2-1, with 14 bases identical to TRBD2. V gave up 5 bases and J gave up 7 bases; unmatched junction bases: 7. The CDR3 is 16 amino acids. Germline-derived CDR1 and CDR2 are SGHTA and FQGTGA. CDR3 bases: TGTGCCAGCAGCGCTGGACTAGCGGGGGGACAAAATGAGCAGTTCTTC. This encodes CASSAGLAGGQNEQFF.

The gene calls are TRBV10-3 and TRBJ1-2; no reliable D call. Trimming removed 6 bases from V and 0 bases from J, with 11 bases in between. The germline gives CDR1 ENHRY, CDR2 SYGVKD. This CDR3 comprises 14 residues. CDR3 sequence (DNA): TGTGCCATCAGGTACACCGACACTAACTATGGCTACACCTTC. Protein product: CAIRYTDTNYGYTF.

Only a few counts were recorded for this clone. The CDR3 region has the DNA TGTGCCAGCAGTTTACGGGAGAACACTGAAGCTTTCTTT. The encoded protein is CASSLRENTEAFF. The V gene is TRBV27, the J gene TRBJ1-1; D is undetermined. This CDR3 has 13 amino acids. Germline V gives CDR1 MNHEY, CDR2 SMNVEV (reference sequence). V lost 2 bases and J lost 1, with 5 bases in between.

This sequence joins TRBV7-2 and TRBJ2-5; TRBD2 agrees at 7 bases. Germline CDR1 is SGHTA and CDR2 is FQGNSA. The length of the CDR3 is 14 residues. Unmatched junction bases numbered 7, after V lost 8 bases and J lost 1 base. CDR3 nucleotide sequence: TGTGCCAGCCGACAGTGGGAGGGCCAAGAGACCCAGTACTTC. It translates to CASRQWEGQETQYF. Full variable domain (rest looked up from reference TRBV7-2 and TRBJ2-5): GAGVSQSPSNKVTEKGKDVELRCDPISGHTALYWYRQSLGQGLEFLIYFQGNSAPDKSGLPSDRFSAERTGGSVSTLTIQRTQQEDSAVYLCASRQWEGQETQYFGPGTRLLVL.

This sequence joins TRBV11-2 and TRBJ2-1; possibly TRBD2 for D (6 bases). Germline V gene sequence: CDR1 SGHAT, CDR2 FQNNGV. Between the trimmed V and J ends, which lost 5 bases and 6 bases, there was a span of 17 bases. This CDR3 comprises 15 residues. This chain's CDR3 is CASSPNRGGFNEQFF. In DNA, the CDR3 is TGTGCCAGCAGCCCCAATCGGGGAGGCTTCAATGAGCAGTTCTTC.

The J gene is TRBJ1-3, the V gene TRBV2, with TRBD1 matching over 8 bases. The CDR3 totals 15 residues. Germline loops: CDR1 SNHLY, CDR2 FYNNEI. J gave up 2 bases and V 6 bases, and 6 bases lay outside the gene matches. The CDR3: CASSNRGMTGNTIYF. In DNA, the CDR3 is TGTGCCAGCAGCAACAGGGGGATGACTGGAAACACCATATATTTT.

The chain recombines TRBV30 with TRBJ2-6; 8 bases agree with TRBD1. Germline V gene data show CDR1 as GTSNPN and CDR2 as SVGIG (reference sequence). CDR3 length: 17 residues. With V trimmed by 4 bases and J by 1 base, 9 bases remained unmatched. This CDR3 reads CAWKGQGFPSGANVLTF. The CDR3 nucleotides read TGTGCCTGGAAAGGACAGGGTTTCCCATCTGGGGCCAACGTCCTGACTTTC.

The V call is TRBV6-6, the J call TRBJ2-7; possibly TRBD1 or TRBD2 for D (5 bases each). The germline V and J ends were trimmed by 0 bases and 2 bases, with 14 bases remaining between them. Germline values: CDR1 MNHNY, CDR2 SVGAGI (reference sequence). The CDR3 extends over 16 amino acids. In nucleotides, the CDR3 is TGTGCCAGCAGTTACTCAATGTGGGGGAGTACCTACGAGCAGTACTTC. Protein product: CASSYSMWGSTYEQYF.

The gene calls are TRBV10-3 and TRBJ2-1; TRBD2 matches at 11 bases. Germline V lookup: CDR1 ENHRY, CDR2 SYGVKD. This CDR3 comprises 16 residues. V dropped 0 bases and J dropped 6; count of bases not matched to a gene: 4. The CDR3 DNA reads TGTGCCATCAGTGAGTCTCTAGCGGGAGGAAGCAATGAGCAGTTCTTC. Encoded protein: CAISESLAGGSNEQFF.

The J gene is TRBJ2-1, the V gene TRBV4-1, with 14 positions matching TRBD2. Trimming took 6 bases from V and 7 from J; bases not matched to a gene: 5. CDR1 and CDR2 (germline): MGHRA, YSYEKL. CDR3 length equals 15 residues. The CDR3 reads CASSGLAGGYNEQFF. For the CDR3, the DNA is TGCGCCAGCAGTGGACTAGCGGGAGGTTATAATGAGCAGTTCTTC.

This chain joins TRBV7-3 and TRBJ1-2, with D possibly matching TRBD1 (5 bases). Germline V gene sequence: CDR1 SGHTA, CDR2 FQGTGA. V was clipped by 5 bases and J by 2 bases, with 12 bases between them. The CDR3 has 14 amino acids. The DNA of the CDR3 is TGTGCCAGCAGCACGACGACAGCAAACTATGGCTACACCTTC. Translation: CASSTTTANYGYTF.

The chain joins TRBV18 to TRBJ2-1, with 15 bases identical to TRBD2. This CDR3 has 15 amino acids. V was pared by 5 bases and J by 6 bases, with 2 bases of the junction left unmatched. Germline-derived CDR1 and CDR2 are KGHSH and LQKENI. The CDR3 bases are TGTGCCAGCTCAGGGACTAGCGGGAGGATCAATGAGCAGTTCTTC. It yields the protein CASSGTSGRINEQFF.

This clone has only a few counts. The chain is built from TRBV7-9 and TRBJ2-7, with 7 bases lining up with TRBD1. The CDR3 contains 14 residues. Looked up from germline, CDR1 is SEHNR and CDR2 is FQNEAQ (reference sequence). J gave up 7 bases and V 1 base, and 7 bases lay outside the gene matches. CDR3 DNA sequence: TGTGCCAGCAGCTTAGGGACAGGTGTTGTTGAGCAGTACTTC. The encoded protein is CASSLGTGVVEQYF.

The J gene is TRBJ2-1, the V gene TRBV27; perhaps D is TRBD1 or TRBD2 (5 bases each). Trimming took 7 bases from V and 9 from J, leaving 22 bases between them. There are 15 residues in the CDR3. Germline V gene sequence: CDR1 MNHEY, CDR2 SMNVEV (reference sequence). The CDR3 is CASKRASFGGGEQFF. The CDR3 DNA sequence: TGTGCCAGCAAGAGGGCCAGCTTTGGTGGGGGTGAGCAGTTCTTC.

This chain links TRBV19 with TRBJ1-1, with D perhaps matching TRBD1 (5 bases). The CDR3 runs 17 residues. V was trimmed by 4 bases and J by 3 bases, leaving 21 bases between them. Germline V gene data show CDR1 as LNHDA and CDR2 as SQIVND (reference sequence). The CDR3 sequence is CASSTGITQKRDTEAFF. The CDR3 DNA follows: TGTGCCAGTAGTACAGGGATCACGCAAAAGAGGGACACTGAAGCTTTCTTT.

The chain recombines TRBV15 with TRBJ2-1; 9 bases match TRBD2. The ends lost 1 base at V and 3 bases at J; junction bases unmatched: 7. There are 17 residues in the CDR3. Germline CDR1 reads LNHNV; CDR2 reads YYDKDF (reference sequence). CDR3 coding DNA: TGTGCCACCAGCAGAGCGATCCGGACTAGCGTCTACAATGAGCAGTTCTTC. Translation: CATSRAIRTSVYNEQFF.

The chain uses TRBV6-5 and TRBJ2-7; 8 bases are a match to TRBD1. In germline, CDR1 is MNHEY, CDR2 SVGAGI. This CDR3 spans 15 amino acids. Trimming at V came to 0 bases and at J to 3 bases, leaving 4 bases not matched to a gene. Written as DNA, the CDR3 is TGTGCCAGCAGTTACTCCGGGACAGGAGGCTACGAGCAGTACTTC. Its translation is CASSYSGTGGYEQYF.

This chain connects TRBV7-9 to TRBJ2-7, with D unresolved. The germline V gene encodes CDR1 SEHNR and CDR2 FQNEAQ (reference sequence). This CDR3 region has 15 residues. The ends were cut back, 5 bases at V and 1 base at J, with 15 bases in the middle. The CDR3 spells CASSAPGAGSYEQYF. Here the CDR3 DNA reads TGTGCCAGCAGCGCACCGGGCGCCGGTTCCTACGAGCAGTACTTC.

This clone occurred once. The rearrangement links TRBV5-6 to TRBJ2-7, with 9 bases aligning to TRBD1. With V trimmed by 1 base and J by 5 bases, 10 bases remained unmatched. The CDR3 runs to 16 residues. Germline V gene sequence: CDR1 SGHDT, CDR2 YYEEEE. CDR3 residues: CASSLTTGTGRDEQYF. The DNA of the CDR3 is TGTGCCAGCAGCTTGACCACCGGGACAGGGAGGGACGAGCAGTACTTC.

This chain links TRBV9 with TRBJ2-7; D possibly corresponds to TRBD2 (6 bases). V lost 3 bases to trimming and J lost 2 bases, with 18 bases between them. The CDR3 covers 16 residues. Germline V lookup: CDR1 SGDLS, CDR2 YYNGEE. In nucleotides, the CDR3 is TGTGCCAGCAGCGGCGAAGATGGGACTGCAACCTACGAGCAGTACTTC. Translation: CASSGEDGTATYEQYF.

This chain links TRBV4-3 with TRBJ2-7; tentatively, D is TRBD1 (6 bases). The V end lost 0 bases, the J end lost 2 bases, and 17 bases lay between the germline ends. From germline, CDR1 is LGHNA and CDR2 YSLEER. The CDR3 length is 17 residues. This CDR3 reads CASSQDFGRGLPYEQYF. The CDR3 region has the DNA TGCGCCAGCAGCCAAGATTTCGGCAGGGGATTACCCTACGAGCAGTACTTC.

The chain combines TRBV21-1 with TRBJ1-5; the D call in the table, TRBD1, was not verified against the DNA. TRBV21-1 is a pseudogene segment. The CDR3 is made up of 15 amino acids. The CDR3 DNA reads as TGTGCCAGCAGACGACGGCAGGTCCCAAATCAGCCCCAGCATTTT. Residues: CASRRRQVPNQPQHF.

The chain employs TRBV2 and TRBJ2-2, with TRBD1 matching 10 bases. This CDR3 contains 15 residues. The germline gives CDR1 SNHLY, CDR2 FYNNEI. Unmatched junction bases numbered 8, after V lost 6 bases and J lost 7 bases. CDR3: CASSWTGGLGGELFF. In DNA, the CDR3 is TGTGCCAGCAGCTGGACAGGGGGGCTGGGCGGGGAGCTGTTTTTT.

The chain uses TRBV7-2 and TRBJ2-5, with 7 bases that match TRBD2. The V and J ends lost 3 bases and 4 bases, in that order; junction bases with no gene match: 2. CDR1 and CDR2 from the germline V gene are SGHTA and FQGNSA. The CDR3 is made up of 13 amino acids. The CDR3 spells CASSFTGGETQYF. Here the CDR3 DNA reads TGTGCCAGCAGCTTTACGGGAGGAGAGACCCAGTACTTC. Variable domain in full (rest from reference TRBV7-2 and TRBJ2-5): GAGVSQSPSNKVTEKGKDVELRCDPISGHTALYWYRQSLGQGLEFLIYFQGNSAPDKSGLPSDRFSAERTGGSVSTLTIQRTQQEDSAVYLCASSFTGGETQYFGPGTRLLVL.

The chain employs TRBV19 and TRBJ1-4; tentative D call: TRBD1 (6 bases). Trimming took off 6 bases at V and 7 bases at J, with 9 bases between the two ends. CDR1 LNHDA and CDR2 SQIVND come from the germline V gene (reference sequence). The CDR3 loop spans 12 amino acids. DNA for the CDR3: TGTGCCAGTAGGCAGGGGAGTGAAAAACTGTTTTTT. Its translation: CASRQGSEKLFF.

This CDR3 is CASSLDLGSTEAFF. For the CDR3, the DNA is TGTGCCAGCAGCTTAGACCTTGGTTCCACTGAAGCTTTCTTT. The gene calls are TRBV11-2 and TRBJ1-1; D ambiguous. The germline gives CDR1 SGHAT, CDR2 FQNNGV. This CDR3 contains 14 residues. Trimming took 0 bases from V and 4 from J, leaving 9 bases between them.

The chain is built from TRBV2 and TRBJ2-3; 9 nucleotides align to TRBD2. Germline CDR1 reads SNHLY; CDR2 reads FYNNEI. This CDR3 region has 17 residues. The trim removed 6 bases at V and 2 bases at J, leaving 12 bases unmatched. Here the CDR3 DNA reads TGTGCCAGCAGGGAGAGGGCGGGAGGGCGATACACAGATACGCAGTATTTT. Protein: CASRERAGGRYTDTQYF.

The chain carries TRBV4-1 and TRBJ2-3; unclear D gene. Trimming left V 1 base short and J 0 bases short, with 8 bases between. Germline V gene sequence: CDR1 MGHRA, CDR2 YSYEKL. The CDR3 is 15 amino acids. Here the CDR3 reads CASSQAPGSTDTQYF. In DNA form, the CDR3 reads TGCGCCAGCAGCCAAGCCCCCGGGAGCACAGATACGCAGTATTTT.